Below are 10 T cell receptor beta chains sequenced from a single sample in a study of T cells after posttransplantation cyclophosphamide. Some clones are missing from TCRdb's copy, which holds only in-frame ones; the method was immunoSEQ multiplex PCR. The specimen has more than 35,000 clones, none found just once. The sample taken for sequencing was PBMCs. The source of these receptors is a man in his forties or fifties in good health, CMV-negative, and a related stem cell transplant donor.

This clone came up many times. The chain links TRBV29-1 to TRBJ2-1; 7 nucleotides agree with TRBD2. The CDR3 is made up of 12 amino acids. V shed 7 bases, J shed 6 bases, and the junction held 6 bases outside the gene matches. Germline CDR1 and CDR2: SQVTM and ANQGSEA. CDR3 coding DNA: TGCAGCGCCAGACTAGCAGGCAATGAGCAGTTCTTC. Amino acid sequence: CSARLAGNEQFF.

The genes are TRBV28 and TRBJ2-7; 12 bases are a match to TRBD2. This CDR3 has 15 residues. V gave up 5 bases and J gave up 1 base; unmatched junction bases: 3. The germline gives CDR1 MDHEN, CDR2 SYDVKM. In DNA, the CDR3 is TGTGCCAGCAGTCGCCTAGCGGGGGGGTCCTACGAGCAGTACTTC. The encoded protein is CASSRLAGGSYEQYF.

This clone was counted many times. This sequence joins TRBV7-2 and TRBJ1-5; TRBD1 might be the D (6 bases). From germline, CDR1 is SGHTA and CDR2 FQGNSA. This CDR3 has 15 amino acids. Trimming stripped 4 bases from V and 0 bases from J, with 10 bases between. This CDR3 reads CASSYQGYSNQPQHF. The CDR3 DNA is TGTGCCAGCAGCTACCAGGGGTATAGCAATCAGCCCCAGCATTTT.

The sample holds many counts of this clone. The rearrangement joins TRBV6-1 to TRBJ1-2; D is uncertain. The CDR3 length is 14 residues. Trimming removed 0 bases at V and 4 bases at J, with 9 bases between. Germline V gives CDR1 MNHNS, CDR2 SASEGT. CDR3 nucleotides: TGTGCCAGCAGTGAAGCCGTCCCCTCCTATGGCTACACCTTC. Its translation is CASSEAVPSYGYTF.

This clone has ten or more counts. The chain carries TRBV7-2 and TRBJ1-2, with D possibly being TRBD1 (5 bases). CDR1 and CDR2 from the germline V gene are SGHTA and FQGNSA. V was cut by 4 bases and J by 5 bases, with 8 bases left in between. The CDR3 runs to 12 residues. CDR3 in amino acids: CASSSQGYGYTF. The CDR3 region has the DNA TGTGCCAGCAGCTCCCAGGGTTATGGCTACACCTTC.

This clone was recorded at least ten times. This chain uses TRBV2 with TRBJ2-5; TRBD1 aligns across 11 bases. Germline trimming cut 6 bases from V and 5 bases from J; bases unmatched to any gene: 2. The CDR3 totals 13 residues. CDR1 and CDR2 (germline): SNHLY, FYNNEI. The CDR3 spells CASSGTGGETQYF. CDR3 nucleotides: TGTGCCAGCAGCGGGACAGGGGGGGAGACCCAGTACTTC.

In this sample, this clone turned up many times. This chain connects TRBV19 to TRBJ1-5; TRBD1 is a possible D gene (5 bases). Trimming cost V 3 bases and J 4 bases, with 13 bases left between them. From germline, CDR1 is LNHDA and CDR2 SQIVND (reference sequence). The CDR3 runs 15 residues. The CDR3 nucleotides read TGTGCCAGTAGTATTTGGGGCTCCCAAAATCAGCCCCAGCATTTT. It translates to CASSIWGSQNQPQHF.

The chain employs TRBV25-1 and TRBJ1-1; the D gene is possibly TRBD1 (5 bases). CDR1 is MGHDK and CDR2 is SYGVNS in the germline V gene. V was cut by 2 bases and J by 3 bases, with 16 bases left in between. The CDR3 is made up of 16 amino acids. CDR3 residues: CASSENSGGMDTEAFF. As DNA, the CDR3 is TGTGCCAGCAGTGAAAATTCGGGGGGAATGGACACTGAAGCTTTCTTT.

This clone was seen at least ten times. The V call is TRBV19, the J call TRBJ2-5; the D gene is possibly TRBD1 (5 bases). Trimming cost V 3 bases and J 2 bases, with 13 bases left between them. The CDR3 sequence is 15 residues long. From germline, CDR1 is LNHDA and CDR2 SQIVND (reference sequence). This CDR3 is CASSIGLDRQETQYF. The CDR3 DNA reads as TGTGCCAGTAGTATTGGTTTAGACAGACAAGAGACCCAGTACTTC.

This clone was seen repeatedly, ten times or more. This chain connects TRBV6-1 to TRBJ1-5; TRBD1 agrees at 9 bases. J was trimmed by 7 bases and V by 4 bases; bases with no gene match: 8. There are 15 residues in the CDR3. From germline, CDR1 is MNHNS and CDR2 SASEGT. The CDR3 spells CASSATGGAWQPQHF. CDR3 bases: TGTGCCAGCAGTGCTACAGGGGGCGCTTGGCAGCCCCAGCATTTT.